Listed below are T cell receptor beta chains from one sample, sequenced in a study of control samples from healthy donors and cancer patients. Only in-frame clones appear in the TCRdb table, and some are missing; sequencing was by immunoSEQ multiplex PCR. The data hold about 130,000 clones, with over 90% observed a single time. What was sequenced was PBMCs. These receptor sequences come from a man aged 55 to 70 with colorectal cancer. Each CDR3 is given with its conserved first and last residue. Each record gives: D gene, J gene, clone size, V gene, CDR3 DNA, CDR3 protein. A D gene is named only where the DNA matches it firmly. Clone size is shown for a subset of rows, as once, few, many or a class of expanded clone.

d_call: TRBD2
j_call: TRBJ2-2
clone_size: .
v_call: TRBV24-1
cdr3_nt: TGTGCCACCAGCCCTAGCGGGACTAACACCGGGGAGCTGTTTTTT
cdr3_aa: CATSPSGTNTGELFF

d_call: .
j_call: TRBJ2-1
clone_size: .
v_call: TRBV11-2
cdr3_nt: TGTGCCAGCAGCTTAGAATTGTGGGGGGGCGGAAATGAGCAGTTCTTC
cdr3_aa: CASSLELWGGGNEQFF

d_call: TRBD2
j_call: TRBJ2-1
clone_size: .
v_call: TRBV27
cdr3_nt: TGTGCCAGCAGTTTAACTAGCGTCAATGAGCAGTTCTTC
cdr3_aa: CASSLTSVNEQFF

d_call: TRBD1
j_call: TRBJ2-7
clone_size: .
v_call: TRBV9
cdr3_nt: TGTGCCAGCAGCGAGGGACAGGGGTCCCACGAGCAGTACTTC
cdr3_aa: CASSEGQGSHEQYF

d_call: .
j_call: TRBJ1-5
clone_size: .
v_call: TRBV7-2
cdr3_nt: TGTGCCAGCAGTTTACACGGGATTAATCAGCCCCAGCATTTT
cdr3_aa: CASSLHGINQPQHF

d_call: .
j_call: TRBJ2-7
clone_size: once
v_call: TRBV9
cdr3_nt: TGTGCCAGCAATAAAGGAGGCTCCTACGAGCAGTACTTC
cdr3_aa: CASNKGGSYEQYF

d_call: TRBD1
j_call: TRBJ1-2
clone_size: .
v_call: TRBV7-2
cdr3_nt: TGTGCCAGCAGCTCTCAGCAGGGGGCGCCTAGGGAAGGCTACACCTTC
cdr3_aa: CASSSQQGAPREGYTF

d_call: TRBD1
j_call: TRBJ1-4
clone_size: .
v_call: TRBV7-2
cdr3_nt: TGTGCCAGCAGGTCGCAGGGGGGGGATGAAAAACTGTTTTTT
cdr3_aa: CASRSQGGDEKLFF

d_call: .
j_call: TRBJ1-2
clone_size: .
v_call: TRBV19
cdr3_nt: TGTGCCAGTATCTCTAAGGGGGGATTGATCTATGGCTACACCTTC
cdr3_aa: CASISKGGLIYGYTF

d_call: .
j_call: TRBJ1-1
clone_size: .
v_call: TRBV30
cdr3_nt: TGTGCCTGGAGGAAAGGGGTAGGAACTGAAGCTTTCTTT
cdr3_aa: CAWRKGVGTEAFF

d_call: .
j_call: TRBJ1-6
clone_size: .
v_call: TRBV29-1
cdr3_nt: TGCAGCGCGGGGACGGATGGAAAACCCCTCCACTTT
cdr3_aa: CSAGTDGKPLHF

d_call: TRBD1
j_call: TRBJ2-5
clone_size: .
v_call: TRBV6-1
cdr3_nt: TGTGCCAGCAGTGAAGTAGCAGGGGGGACCCAGTACTTC
cdr3_aa: CASSEVAGGTQYF

d_call: .
j_call: TRBJ2-2
clone_size: once
v_call: TRBV5-6
cdr3_nt: TGTGCCAGCAGCTGGGGGCTACAAGCGAACACCGGGGAGCTGTTTTTT
cdr3_aa: CASSWGLQANTGELFF

d_call: .
j_call: TRBJ1-2
clone_size: .
v_call: TRBV5-1
cdr3_nt: TGCGCCAGCAGCTTGGAGAGTCTTGGCTACACCTTC
cdr3_aa: CASSLESLGYTF

d_call: TRBD1
j_call: TRBJ1-4
clone_size: .
v_call: TRBV5-1
cdr3_nt: TGCGCCAGCAGCTTGGGGACAGGGACTAATGAAAAACTGTTTTTT
cdr3_aa: CASSLGTGTNEKLFF

d_call: .
j_call: TRBJ2-2
clone_size: .
v_call: TRBV7-6
cdr3_nt: TGTGCCAGCAGCTTAGCGCTGGGGAACACCGGGGAGCTGTTTTTT
cdr3_aa: CASSLALGNTGELFF

d_call: .
j_call: TRBJ1-6
clone_size: .
v_call: TRBV3-1/TRBV3-2
cdr3_nt: TGTGCCAGCAGCCAAGAGGCAGGACCCCTCCACTTT
cdr3_aa: CASSQEAGPLHF

d_call: TRBD1
j_call: TRBJ2-7
clone_size: once
v_call: TRBV30
cdr3_nt: TGTGCCTGGAGTCAAGGGGGCTCCCTCTACGAGCAGTACTTC
cdr3_aa: CAWSQGGSLYEQYF

d_call: TRBD1
j_call: TRBJ1-5
clone_size: .
v_call: TRBV19
cdr3_nt: TGTGCCAGTAGCCCGACAGGGGGCGAGACGTCACAACAGCCCCAGCATTTT
cdr3_aa: CASSPTGGETSQQPQHF

d_call: TRBD1
j_call: TRBJ1-1
clone_size: .
v_call: TRBV6-5
cdr3_nt: TGTGCCAGCAGTAACAGGGGGCGGGGGACTGAAGCTTTCTTT
cdr3_aa: CASSNRGRGTEAFF

d_call: .
j_call: TRBJ2-3
clone_size: .
v_call: TRBV19
cdr3_nt: TGTGCCAGTATGCGGGACGCAGGGGGAGATACGCAGTATTTT
cdr3_aa: CASMRDAGGDTQYF

d_call: .
j_call: TRBJ1-2
clone_size: .
v_call: TRBV20-1
cdr3_nt: TGCAGTGCCCGGACAGCCTATGGCTACACCTTC
cdr3_aa: CSARTAYGYTF

d_call: TRBD1
j_call: TRBJ1-4
clone_size: .
v_call: TRBV6-6
cdr3_nt: TGTGCCAGCACGAGGTCGGGACAGCTTAATGAAAAACTGTTTTTT
cdr3_aa: CASTRSGQLNEKLFF

d_call: TRBD1
j_call: TRBJ1-2
clone_size: .
v_call: TRBV27
cdr3_nt: TGTGCCAGCAGCCTACAGGGGGGGAGCTATGGCTACACCTTC
cdr3_aa: CASSLQGGSYGYTF

d_call: TRBD1
j_call: TRBJ1-2
clone_size: .
v_call: TRBV28
cdr3_nt: TGTGCCGGGGGGCGGGACAGTAACTATGGCTACACCTTC
cdr3_aa: CAGGRDSNYGYTF

d_call: .
j_call: TRBJ1-1
clone_size: once
v_call: TRBV28
cdr3_nt: TGTGCCAGCTTGGAGGGGGGACTGAACACTGAAGCTTTCTTT
cdr3_aa: CASLEGGLNTEAFF

d_call: .
j_call: TRBJ1-5
clone_size: .
v_call: TRBV6-1
cdr3_nt: TGTGCCAGCAGTGAACAGGGATTGCGGCGCCGAGTGGAGCCCCAGCATTTT
cdr3_aa: CASSEQGLRRRVEPQHF

d_call: .
j_call: TRBJ2-1
clone_size: .
v_call: TRBV7-9
cdr3_nt: TGTGCCAGCAGCTTAGTGGGGAATGAGCAGTTCTTC
cdr3_aa: CASSLVGNEQFF

d_call: .
j_call: TRBJ1-4
clone_size: once
v_call: TRBV3-1/TRBV3-2
cdr3_nt: TGTGCCAGCAGCCAAGTAGGGGGTGGTGAAAAACTGTTTTTT
cdr3_aa: CASSQVGGGEKLFF

d_call: .
j_call: TRBJ1-5
clone_size: .
v_call: TRBV19
cdr3_nt: TGTGCCAGCACGCGAGATGGAGGTCTCAGCAATCAGCCCCAGCATTTT
cdr3_aa: CASTRDGGLSNQPQHF

d_call: .
j_call: TRBJ2-3
clone_size: .
v_call: TRBV19
cdr3_nt: TGTGCCAGTAGTTCTCGCGGACAGTTAGGGCGCACAGATACGCAGTATTTT
cdr3_aa: CASSSRGQLGRTDTQYF

d_call: .
j_call: TRBJ1-1
clone_size: .
v_call: TRBV2
cdr3_nt: TGTGCCAGCAGTGATAGTCGGATGAACACTGAAGCTTTCTTT
cdr3_aa: CASSDSRMNTEAFF

d_call: TRBD2
j_call: TRBJ2-5
clone_size: .
v_call: TRBV7-2
cdr3_nt: TGTGCCAGCAGCTGGAGCGGGGGGGCACAGACCCAGTACTTC
cdr3_aa: CASSWSGGAQTQYF

d_call: TRBD2
j_call: TRBJ2-7
clone_size: .
v_call: TRBV6-5
cdr3_nt: TGTGCCAGTTTGACTAGCGGGGGGGTTTCCTACGAGCAGTACTTC
cdr3_aa: CASLTSGGVSYEQYF

d_call: TRBD1
j_call: TRBJ2-3
clone_size: .
v_call: TRBV14
cdr3_nt: TGTGCCAGCAGCTCACATGCAGGGGGCGGCACAGATACGCAGTATTTT
cdr3_aa: CASSSHAGGGTDTQYF

d_call: .
j_call: TRBJ2-3
clone_size: .
v_call: TRBV7-2
cdr3_nt: TGTGCCAGCAGCACCCAATCAGGGGATACGCAGTATTTT
cdr3_aa: CASSTQSGDTQYF

d_call: .
j_call: TRBJ1-2
clone_size: .
v_call: TRBV18
cdr3_nt: TGTGCCAGCTCACCGACCAGGGATGGCTACACCTTC
cdr3_aa: CASSPTRDGYTF

d_call: TRBD1
j_call: TRBJ2-4
clone_size: .
v_call: TRBV19
cdr3_nt: TGTGCCAGTAGTGCCAGCGGACAGGGGGGCATTCAGTACTTC
cdr3_aa: CASSASGQGGIQYF

d_call: .
j_call: TRBJ1-2
clone_size: once
v_call: TRBV23-1
cdr3_nt: TGCGCCAGCAGTCAATCGGCGGATCTGAACTATGGCTACACCTTC
cdr3_aa: CASSQSADLNYGYTF

d_call: .
j_call: TRBJ2-2
clone_size: .
v_call: TRBV2
cdr3_nt: TGTGCGTGGAGAGGCCACTCTACTCAGGCGAAGCTGTTTTTT
cdr3_aa: CAWRGHSTQAKLFF

d_call: .
j_call: TRBJ2-1
clone_size: .
v_call: TRBV6-5
cdr3_nt: TGTGCCAGCAGACCGGACCGAGACAATGAGCAGTTCTTC
cdr3_aa: CASRPDRDNEQFF

d_call: .
j_call: TRBJ2-2
clone_size: .
v_call: TRBV16
cdr3_nt: TGTGCCAGCAGCCAATTAGGGGGATACCAGGACACCGGGGAGCTGTTTTTT
cdr3_aa: CASSQLGGYQDTGELFF

d_call: .
j_call: TRBJ1-4
clone_size: .
v_call: TRBV3-1/TRBV3-2
cdr3_nt: TGTGCCAGCAGCCAAGGTGATAGGGGAGCTGGGAGGAGGCTGTTTTTT
cdr3_aa: CASSQGDRGAGRRLFF

d_call: TRBD1
j_call: TRBJ2-3
clone_size: once
v_call: TRBV7-9
cdr3_nt: TGTGCCAGCAGCGGTCACAGGGGCGATACGCAGTATTTT
cdr3_aa: CASSGHRGDTQYF

d_call: TRBD2
j_call: TRBJ2-4
clone_size: .
v_call: TRBV4-1
cdr3_nt: TGCGCCAGCAGCCAAGGAGCGGGGTTGGGCATTCAGTACTTC
cdr3_aa: CASSQGAGLGIQYF

d_call: .
j_call: TRBJ1-2
clone_size: .
v_call: TRBV29-1
cdr3_nt: TGCAGCGTTGAGAAGGCAGGGTTTGCCTACACCTTC
cdr3_aa: CSVEKAGFAYTF

d_call: .
j_call: TRBJ1-2
clone_size: .
v_call: TRBV18
cdr3_nt: TGTGCCAGCTCACCAGTGGAGGGAGGTCCGGTCGGCTACACCTTC
cdr3_aa: CASSPVEGGPVGYTF

d_call: .
j_call: TRBJ2-5
clone_size: .
v_call: TRBV6-1
cdr3_nt: TGTGCCAGCAGTGAATTGTCGGGGGCGATACAAGAGACCCAGTACTTC
cdr3_aa: CASSELSGAIQETQYF

d_call: TRBD1
j_call: TRBJ1-5
clone_size: .
v_call: TRBV18
cdr3_nt: TGTGCCAGCTCACGAGGACAGGTTAGCAATCAGCCCCAGCATTTT
cdr3_aa: CASSRGQVSNQPQHF

d_call: TRBD2
j_call: TRBJ2-5
clone_size: once
v_call: TRBV5-1
cdr3_nt: TGCGCCAGCAGCTTGACTAGCGGGGGTGGTGGGACCCAGTACTTC
cdr3_aa: CASSLTSGGGGTQYF

d_call: .
j_call: TRBJ2-1
clone_size: .
v_call: TRBV21-1
cdr3_nt: TGTGCCAGCCGCACAGGGTACAATGAGCAGTTCTTC
cdr3_aa: CASRTGYNEQFF

d_call: .
j_call: TRBJ1-5
clone_size: .
v_call: TRBV29-1
cdr3_nt: TGCAGCGTTGCAGACGGTCTAGGGCAGCCCCAGCATTTT
cdr3_aa: CSVADGLGQPQHF

d_call: .
j_call: TRBJ1-1
clone_size: .
v_call: TRBV7-2
cdr3_nt: TGTGCCAGCAGCTTACAAGGAGCCACTGAAGCTTTCTTT
cdr3_aa: CASSLQGATEAFF

d_call: .
j_call: TRBJ1-5
clone_size: .
v_call: TRBV9
cdr3_nt: TGTGCCAGCAGCGTAGGGGGGTTAAATCAGCCCCAGCATTTT
cdr3_aa: CASSVGGLNQPQHF

d_call: .
j_call: TRBJ1-2
clone_size: .
v_call: TRBV7-2
cdr3_nt: TGTGCCAGCAGCTCCCAGGGGATGTCTCGTGGCTACACCTTC
cdr3_aa: CASSSQGMSRGYTF

d_call: TRBD1
j_call: TRBJ2-7
clone_size: .
v_call: TRBV9
cdr3_nt: TGTGCCAGCAGCGTAGATCGGGACAGGTATTACGAGCAGTACTTC
cdr3_aa: CASSVDRDRYYEQYF

d_call: TRBD1
j_call: TRBJ2-5
clone_size: .
v_call: TRBV19
cdr3_nt: TGTGCCAGTAGTATGGGGGACAGGGGGCAAGAGACCCAGTACTTC
cdr3_aa: CASSMGDRGQETQYF